The 25 T cell receptor beta chains reported below all come from one sample, sequenced in a study of radiation and T cells in renal cell carcinoma. Generated by immunoSEQ multiplex PCR, the TCRdb table keeps only in-frame clones and is missing some. The table has tens of thousands of clones, roughly four fifths seen once. Time point given: blood 4 weeks post-SBRT, at nephrectomy. This sample's treatment: 15 Gy SBRT to primary tumor, nephrectomy 4 weeks later. Sequencing was performed on blood, taken from a patient whose treatment included radiotherapy and nephrectomy. Source of these receptors: a woman aged 70-85 years with renal cell carcinoma.

This clone appeared a single time. The chain links TRBV23-1 to TRBJ1-4; D is unresolved. TRBV23-1 is an ORF, and what it does is uncertain. The V gene lost 10 bases and the J gene lost 8 bases, with 17 bases spanning the gap. CDR3 size: 13 residues. DNA of the CDR3: TGCGCCATTTGTGGCGGGAGGTGGGAAAAACTGTTTTTT. Translating gives CAICGGRWEKLFF.

This clone was counted only a few times. The chain couples TRBV7-2 to TRBJ2-7; 7 bases agree with TRBD2. Germline V CDR1 and CDR2: SGHTA, FQGNSA. V lost 4 bases and J lost 0; bases outside the gene matches: 3. The CDR3 length is 14 residues. The CDR3 loop is CASSWGGSSYEQYF. CDR3 coding DNA: TGTGCCAGCAGCTGGGGGGGGAGCTCCTACGAGCAGTACTTC.

V usage is TRBV19 and J usage is TRBJ2-7; no clear D gene. The length of the CDR3 is 13 residues. Trimming took 1 base from V and 3 from J, leaving 7 bases between them. Germline CDR1 reads LNHDA; CDR2 reads SQIVND (reference sequence). Written as DNA, the CDR3 is TGTGCCAGTAGTATAGGTTTCGGCTACGAGCAGTACTTC. Translating it yields CASSIGFGYEQYF.

The V and J genes are TRBV27 and TRBJ2-7; 8 bases map to TRBD2. Losses at the gene ends were 10 bases for V and 2 bases for J; bases not matched to a gene: 13. Germline V gene sequence: CDR1 MNHEY, CDR2 SMNVEV (reference sequence). CDR3 length equals 15 residues. The CDR3 nucleotides read TGTGCCATCTACCCCAGCGGGGGAGAAACCTACGAGCAGTACTTC. This gives the protein CAIYPSGGETYEQYF.

Only one count was recorded for this clone. At the DNA level, this CDR3 is encoded by other sequences in the same sample as well. The V and J genes are TRBV5-1 and TRBJ1-1; D might be TRBD1 (5 bases). V was cut by 5 bases and J by 0 bases, with 11 bases left in between. The CDR3 has 14 residues. Germline-derived CDR1 and CDR2 are SGHRS and YFSETQ. Here the CDR3 reads CASRGASMNTEAFF. CDR3 nucleotides: TGCGCCAGCAGAGGGGCGTCTATGAACACTGAAGCTTTCTTT. The whole variable domain, remainder taken from reference TRBV5-1 and TRBJ1-1, is KAGVTQTPRYLIKTRGQQVTLSCSPISGHRSVSWYQQTPGQGLQFLFEYFSETQRNKGNFPGRFSGRQFSNSRSEMNVSTLELGDSALYLCASRGASMNTEAFFGQGTRLTVV.

The CDR3 DNA reads TGTGCCAGCAGCTCGCATGGGGGGAGCAATCAGCCCCAGCATTTT. It is translated as CASSSHGGSNQPQHF. The chain is built from TRBV7-2 and TRBJ1-5; possibly TRBD1 for D (5 bases). This CDR3 contains 15 residues. Germline V lookup: CDR1 SGHTA, CDR2 FQGNSA. V gave up 4 bases and J gave up 1 base, with 11 bases separating them.

The chain uses TRBV19 and TRBJ2-7; tentatively, D is TRBD1 (6 bases). The CDR3 has 15 residues. The germline CDR1 and CDR2 sequences are LNHDA and SQIVND (reference sequence). V lost 3 bases, J lost 4 bases, and 16 bases lay in between. The DNA of the CDR3 is TGTGCCAGTAGTATTGGGCAGGGGATTCTATACGAGCAGTACTTC. It specifies CASSIGQGILYEQYF.

This sequence joins TRBV30 and TRBJ1-2; 10 bases line up with TRBD1. The germline CDR1 and CDR2 sequences are GTSNPN and SVGIG (reference sequence). The J segment lost 2 bases and the V segment lost 2 bases, leaving 2 bases of the junction unmatched. The CDR3 sequence is 14 residues long. CDR3 protein: CAWSRDRGNYGYTF. The CDR3, as DNA: TGTGCCTGGAGTCGGGACAGGGGAAACTATGGCTACACCTTC.

The chain is built from TRBV19 and TRBJ2-1; tentative D call: TRBD1 (5 bases). Germline CDR1 reads LNHDA; CDR2 reads SQIVND (reference sequence). This CDR3 comprises 14 residues. V dropped 2 bases and J dropped 9 bases, with 14 bases sitting between them. The CDR3 sequence is CASSITGSSGEQFF. The CDR3 nucleotides are TGTGCCAGTAGTATAACAGGCTCATCGGGTGAGCAGTTCTTC.

This clone was seen once. The chain recombines TRBV5-1 with TRBJ2-1; TRBD2 matches 10 bases. The CDR3 extends over 14 amino acids. Trimming took 0 bases from V and 9 from J; bases not matched to a gene: 3. Germline loops: CDR1 SGHRS, CDR2 YFSETQ. CDR3 sequence reads: CASSLAGTSVEQFF. The CDR3 DNA reads TGCGCCAGCAGCTTGGCCGGGACTAGCGTTGAGCAGTTCTTC.

V and J are TRBV2 and TRBJ2-5; maybe TRBD2 (6 bases). Germline V lookup: CDR1 SNHLY, CDR2 FYNNEI. The CDR3 is 14 amino acids. Between the trimmed V and J ends, which lost 7 bases and 2 bases, there was a span of 14 bases. This chain's CDR3 is CASTVGLSQETQYF. DNA for the CDR3: TGTGCCAGCACGGTCGGACTATCTCAAGAGACCCAGTACTTC.

The chain recombines TRBV5-1 with TRBJ2-7; TRBD1 matches 8 bases. Looked up from germline, CDR1 is SGHRS and CDR2 is YFSETQ. V was clipped by 4 bases and J by 3 bases; unmatched bases: 3. This CDR3 has 13 amino acids. The chain's CDR3 is CASSGGTGYEQYF. The DNA for the CDR3 is TGCGCCAGCAGCGGGGGGACAGGCTACGAGCAGTACTTC.

The DNA of the CDR3 is TGCGCCAGCAGTGACGGTAGAGAAAACACAGATACGCAGTATTTT. Protein product: CASSDGRENTDTQYF. The J gene is TRBJ2-3, the V gene TRBV10-1; D remains ambiguous. Germline V CDR1 and CDR2: WNHNN, SYGVQD (reference sequence). The ends were cut back, 3 bases at V and 2 bases at J, with 12 bases in the middle. This CDR3 region has 15 residues.

The chain is built from TRBV6-1 and TRBJ2-2; D perhaps matches TRBD2 (6 bases). The CDR3 totals 15 residues. CDR1 is MNHNS and CDR2 is SASEGT in the germline V gene. V was cut by 8 bases and J by 6 bases, with 19 bases left in between. The CDR3 loop reads CASFPVGVAAGELFF. The CDR3 DNA sequence: TGTGCCAGCTTCCCTGTGGGGGTAGCGGCCGGGGAGCTGTTTTTT.

The J gene is TRBJ1-1, the V gene TRBV6-5, with D hard to call. The CDR3 has 12 amino acids. V was clipped by 4 bases and J by 10 bases, with 13 bases between them. Germline V gives CDR1 MNHEY, CDR2 SVGAGI. The CDR3 sequence: CASSSDPPGAFF. CDR3 coding DNA: TGTGCCAGCAGTTCTGATCCCCCGGGAGCTTTCTTT.

The chain recombines TRBV28 with TRBJ1-2; TRBD1 might be the D (6 bases). The CDR3 runs to 19 residues. Germline loops: CDR1 MDHEN, CDR2 SYDVKM. Trimming pared 4 bases from V and 10 bases from J, leaving 34 bases between. Here the CDR3 reads CASSSAATGGTWGGDAYTF. CDR3 nucleotides: TGTGCCAGCAGTTCGGCGGCGACAGGTGGTACCTGGGGTGGTGATGCCTACACCTTC.

This clone was counted a few times. The chain has TRBV6-5 and TRBJ2-2, with D perhaps TRBD1 (6 bases). The length of the CDR3 is 14 residues. The V end was cut by 6 bases, the J end by 4 bases, with 12 bases between. CDR1 and CDR2 from the germline V gene are MNHEY and SVGAGI. The CDR3 sequence: CASRPDRTTGELFF. CDR3 sequence (DNA): TGTGCCAGCAGACCGGACAGAACCACCGGGGAGCTGTTTTTT.

This clone showed up just once. V usage is TRBV5-6 and J usage is TRBJ1-2; D might be TRBD1 (5 bases). CDR1 is SGHDT and CDR2 is YYEEEE in the germline V gene. The CDR3 is 15 residues long. V gave up 4 bases and J gave up 3 bases, with 16 bases separating them. CDR3 amino acids: CASSPGGATDYGYTF. The CDR3 region has the DNA TGTGCCAGCAGCCCGGGAGGGGCTACGGACTATGGCTACACCTTC.

Written as DNA, the CDR3 is TGTGCCAGCGGGGCGGGACTAGCAGCCTACGAGCAGTACTTC. This gives the protein CASGAGLAAYEQYF. The chain links TRBV27 to TRBJ2-7; TRBD2 matches 9 bases. Germline V gives CDR1 MNHEY, CDR2 SMNVEV (reference sequence). After removal of 8 bases from V and 2 bases from J, the junction contained 7 bases not matched to a gene. This CDR3 has 14 residues.

This clone was recorded a few times. V is TRBV5-4 and J is TRBJ1-2; no firm D call. This CDR3 is 13 amino acids long. CDR1 SGHNT and CDR2 YYREEE come from the germline V gene (reference sequence). The V end was cut by 7 bases, the J end by 0 bases, with 10 bases between. CDR3 in DNA: TGTGCCAGCGGAGAGGGAACTAACTATGGCTACACCTTC. Protein product: CASGEGTNYGYTF.

V usage is TRBV18 and J usage is TRBJ2-5, with 10 bases matching TRBD2. Germline loops: CDR1 KGHSH, CDR2 LQKENI. This CDR3 spans 15 amino acids. With V trimmed by 3 bases and J by 5 bases, 6 bases remained unmatched. CDR3 bases: TGTGCCAGCTCACCCGTCGGACTAGCGGCGGAGACCCAGTACTTC. Amino acids: CASSPVGLAAETQYF.

V usage is TRBV2 and J usage is TRBJ1-6; D may be TRBD1 (5 bases). Germline CDR1 reads SNHLY; CDR2 reads FYNNEI. Trimming took off 1 base at V and 0 bases at J, with 7 bases between the two ends. The CDR3 loop spans 16 amino acids. CDR3 DNA sequence: TGTGCCAGCAGTGAAGGGGGCAGCTCCTATAATTCACCCCTCCACTTT. Its translation: CASSEGGSSYNSPLHF.

The V call is TRBV5-5, the J call TRBJ1-3; 7 bases align to TRBD1. V shed 5 bases and J 2 bases; nucleotides not matched to a gene: 4. CDR3 size: 14 residues. Germline CDR1 SGHKS, CDR2 YYEKEE (reference sequence). As DNA, the CDR3 is TGTGCCAGCAGTCCCGGACAGGCTGGAAACACCATATATTTT. Encoded protein: CASSPGQAGNTIYF.

As concerns this clone: The same CDR3 also results from other DNA sequences found in this sample. The rearrangement joins TRBV5-6 to TRBJ2-3; 9 nucleotides agree with TRBD1. Looked up from germline, CDR1 is SGHDT and CDR2 is YYEEEE. J gave up 4 bases and V 4 bases, and 4 bases lay outside the gene matches. The CDR3 runs 14 residues. The CDR3 loop reads CASSAGQGADTQYF. CDR3 nucleotides: TGTGCCAGCAGCGCGGGACAGGGTGCAGATACGCAGTATTTT.

The V call is TRBV4-1, the J call TRBJ2-7; D assignment may be TRBD1 or TRBD2 (5 bases each). V gave up 3 bases and J gave up 3 bases, with 12 bases separating them. This CDR3 comprises 14 residues. Germline lookup yields CDR1 MGHRA and CDR2 YSYEKL. CDR3 amino acids: CASSQRVRGYEQYF. The CDR3 DNA reads TGCGCCAGCAGCCAGCGGGTTAGGGGCTACGAGCAGTACTTC.